Below, 13 T cell receptor beta chains from the same sample are listed, as sequenced in a study of post-analysis software for immune sequencing data. Study-wide results and limits: Five or six TRBV segments, TRBV5-6, TRBV5-1 and TRBV20-1 among them, were found more frequent in patients than controls.

Researchers reported that TCR beta cDNA libraries carried unique molecular identifiers. Using its own MiXCR run on the PCR reads, TCRdb lists one record per CDR3 protein. Of about 460,000 distinct CDR3 sequences in the sample, roughly 45% were seen once. Antigen specificity for these receptors is unknown. Sequencing was done on a sample of blood. The source of these receptors is a girl aged 5-17 years with multiple sclerosis.

The CDR3 nucleotides are TGTGCCAGCAGCCAAGCTACCGGGACTATCGATTCACCCCTCCACTTT. The encoded protein is CASSQATGTIDSPLHF. The chain recombines TRBV4-2 with TRBJ1-6, with a tentative D call TRBD1 (5 bases). The length of the CDR3 is 16 residues. Trimming removed 1 base at V and 8 bases at J, with 15 bases between. CDR1 is LGHNA and CDR2 is YNFKEQ in the germline V gene.

This chain connects TRBV20-1 to TRBJ2-2; no definite D call. Germline V lookup: CDR1 DFQATT, CDR2 SNEGSKA (reference sequence). The ends were cut back, 6 bases at V and 0 bases at J, with 8 bases in the middle. The CDR3 covers 13 residues. The CDR3 coding sequence is TGCAGTGCAGTTGCCACGAACACCGGGGAGCTGTTTTTT. Translating gives CSAVATNTGELFF.

The rearrangement joins TRBV7-2 to TRBJ1-2; D remains ambiguous. The ends were cut back, 3 bases at V and 1 base at J, with 6 bases in the middle. The CDR3 consists of 13 residues. Per germline, CDR1 SGHTA and CDR2 FQGNSA. The DNA for the CDR3 is TGTGCCAGCAGCTTTAACAATAACTATGGCTACACCTTC. Translating it yields CASSFNNNYGYTF.

The rearrangement uses TRBV7-2 and TRBJ1-2, with TRBD1 matching 9 bases. V trimming: 4 bases; J trimming: 4 bases; junction bases outside the gene matches: 7. The CDR3 length is 15 residues. Germline CDR1 is SGHTA and CDR2 is FQGNSA. As DNA, the CDR3 is TGTGCCAGCAGCTCCAGTGCGACAGGGGGCTATGGCTACACCTTC. Translation gives CASSSSATGGYGYTF.

The chain carries TRBV12-3 or TRBV12-4 and TRBJ1-1, with a tentative D call TRBD1 (6 bases). Trimming removed 6 bases from V and 4 bases from J, with 12 bases in between. The CDR3 totals 13 residues. The CDR3 loop is CASSQLRGTEAFF. CDR3 DNA: TGTGCCAGCAGCCAGCTCAGGGGCACTGAAGCTTTCTTT.

V and J are TRBV7-8 and TRBJ2-3; 7 bases are shared with TRBD1. This CDR3 comprises 14 residues. CDR1 is SGHVS, CDR2 FQNEAQ, per germline. V was pared by 5 bases and J by 4 bases, with 6 bases of the junction left unmatched. CDR3 DNA sequence: TGTGCCAGCAGCCTGAGGACAGGCCCAGATACGCAGTATTTT. Its protein is CASSLRTGPDTQYF. The entire variable domain, with the rest obtained from reference TRBV7-8 and TRBJ2-3, is as follows: GAGVSQSPRYKVAKRGQDVALRCDPISGHVSLFWYQQALGQGPEFLTYFQNEAQLDKSGLPSDRFFAERPEGSVSTLKIQRTQQEDSAVYLCASSLRTGPDTQYFGPGTRLTVL.

This clonotype has a single count. This rearrangement joins TRBV20-1 to TRBJ1-5; D possibly corresponds to TRBD1 (5 bases). There are 12 residues in the CDR3. Trimming stripped 2 bases from V and 7 bases from J, with 9 bases between. Germline V lookup: CDR1 DFQATT, CDR2 SNEGSKA (reference sequence). The DNA of the CDR3 is TGCAGTGCTAGACGAGGGGACCAGCCCCAGCATTTT. Translation: CSARRGDQPQHF.

This clonotype was counted ten times or more. The chain links TRBV9 to TRBJ2-5; 11 bases map to TRBD2. Germline V gene lookup returns CDR1 SGDLS and CDR2 YYNGEE. Trimming cost V 0 bases and J 1 base; bases outside gene matches: 5. The CDR3 extends over 17 amino acids. The CDR3 region is CASSVGVAGGFQETQYF. As DNA, the CDR3 is TGTGCCAGCAGCGTAGGAGTAGCGGGAGGGTTCCAAGAGACCCAGTACTTC.

The V gene is TRBV11-2, the J gene TRBJ1-2; no clear D gene. The CDR3 spans 15 residues. V lost 3 bases and J lost 4, with 15 bases in between. Per germline, CDR1 SGHAT and CDR2 FQNNGV. CDR3 DNA: TGTGCCAGCAGCTTCACAGAGGGAGATTCCTATGGCTACACCTTC. Amino acids: CASSFTEGDSYGYTF.

The chain couples TRBV7-9 to TRBJ2-5; 9 bases agree with TRBD2. Germline V gene data show CDR1 as SEHNR and CDR2 as FQNEAQ (reference sequence). After removal of 1 base from V and 0 bases from J, the junction contained 12 bases not matched to a gene. This CDR3 has 19 residues. CDR3 bases: TGTGCCAGCAGCTTAGGTCGGTGGTTACTAGCGGGCGACCAAGAGACCCAGTACTTC. Translating gives CASSLGRWLLAGDQETQYF.

The V gene is TRBV21-1, the J gene TRBJ2-1; TRBD1, the table's D call, lacks a check against the DNA. TRBV21-1 is labeled a pseudogene. The CDR3 extends over 16 amino acids. In nucleotides, the CDR3 is TGTGCCAGCAGCCTACGGACAGGGGGCTCCTACAATGAGCAGTTCTTC. Translation: CASSLRTGGSYNEQFF.

This clonotype was detected only once. An end of the junction does not agree with germline; a read error may underlie this. This chain uses TRBV7-2 with TRBJ2-5, with D maybe TRBD1 (5 bases). Germline CDR1 SGHTA, CDR2 FQGNSA. This CDR3 spans 15 amino acids. The CDR3 sequence is CANSVLDSSQETQYF. CDR3 coding DNA: TGTGCCAACAGCGTTCTAGACAGTTCCCAAGAGACCCAGTACTTC.

This chain joins TRBV3-1 and TRBJ2-7; TRBD2 matches at 8 bases. The ends lost 3 bases at V and 2 bases at J; junction bases unmatched: 6. Germline assignment: CDR1 LGHDT and CDR2 YNNKEL (reference sequence). The CDR3 loop spans 15 amino acids. CDR3 nucleotide sequence: TGTGCCAGCAGCCATGGGGTTAGCGGGACCTACGAGCAGTACTTC. It encodes CASSHGVSGTYEQYF.